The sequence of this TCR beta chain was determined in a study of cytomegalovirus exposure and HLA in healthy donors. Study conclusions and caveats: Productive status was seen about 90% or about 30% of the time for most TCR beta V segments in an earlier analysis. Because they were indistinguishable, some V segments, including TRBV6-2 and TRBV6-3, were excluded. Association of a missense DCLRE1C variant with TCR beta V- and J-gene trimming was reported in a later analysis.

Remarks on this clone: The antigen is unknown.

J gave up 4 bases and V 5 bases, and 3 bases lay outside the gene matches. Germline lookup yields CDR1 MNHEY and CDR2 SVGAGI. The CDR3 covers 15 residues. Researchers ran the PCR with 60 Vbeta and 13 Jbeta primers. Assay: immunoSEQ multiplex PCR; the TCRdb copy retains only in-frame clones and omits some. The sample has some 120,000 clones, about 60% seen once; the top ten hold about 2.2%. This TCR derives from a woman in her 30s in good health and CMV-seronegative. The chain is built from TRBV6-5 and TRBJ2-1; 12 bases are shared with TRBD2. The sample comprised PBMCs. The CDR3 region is CASSAGTSGYNEQFF. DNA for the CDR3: TGTGCCAGCAGTGCCGGGACTAGCGGGTACAATGAGCAGTTCTTC.